Below, 28 T cell receptor beta chains from the same sample are listed, as sequenced in a study of cytomegalovirus exposure and HLA in healthy donors. With 60 Vbeta and 13 Jbeta primers, the PCR was carried out. Produced via immunoSEQ multiplex PCR; TCRdb's table is partial and in-frame only. The sample has some 180,000 clones; under 85% are singletons. Sequencing was done on a sample of PBMCs. Every receptor here comes from a male donor in good health and CMV-seronegative.

This clone was observed a few times. The chain combines TRBV28 with TRBJ2-7; possible D gene TRBD2, 6 bases. V shed 4 bases and J shed 0 bases, with 19 bases lying between them. Germline loops: CDR1 MDHEN, CDR2 SYDVKM. The CDR3 loop spans 17 amino acids. The CDR3 DNA sequence: TGTGCCAGCAGTTCCAACCCCCGGGACTCATACTCCTACGAGCAGTACTTC. Protein: CASSSNPRDSYSYEQYF.

The rearrangement links TRBV19 to TRBJ2-7; 7 positions match TRBD2. V shed 5 bases, J shed 6 bases, and the junction held 4 bases outside the gene matches. The CDR3 contains 12 residues. The germline V gene encodes CDR1 LNHDA and CDR2 SQIVND (reference sequence). CDR3 DNA sequence: TGTGCCAGTAGTCCGAAGCGGGGCGAGCAGTACTTC. Its translation is CASSPKRGEQYF.

This chain uses TRBV28 with TRBJ2-7; the match to TRBD2 covers 8 bases. Per germline, CDR1 MDHEN and CDR2 SYDVKM. This CDR3 is 15 amino acids long. The junction had 8 bases not matched to a gene; V was cut back by 4 bases and J by 3 bases. The CDR3 protein is CASSSDGGGIYEQYF. CDR3 nucleotide sequence: TGTGCCAGCAGTTCTGACGGGGGGGGGATCTACGAGCAGTACTTC.

The V call is TRBV5-4, the J call TRBJ1-2; a possible D gene is TRBD1 (6 bases). Germline V CDR1 and CDR2: SGHNT, YYREEE (reference sequence). The V end was cut by 0 bases, the J end by 6 bases, with 9 bases between. The CDR3 is 13 amino acids. This chain's CDR3 is CASSLGAGDGYTF. The CDR3 nucleotides read TGTGCCAGCAGCTTGGGGGCAGGGGATGGCTACACCTTC.

V usage is TRBV5-5 and J usage is TRBJ1-1, with a weak D call TRBD1 (6 bases). This CDR3 is built from 13 residues. In germline, CDR1 is SGHKS, CDR2 YYEKEE (reference sequence). V was clipped by 4 bases and J by 3 bases, with 10 bases between them. As DNA, the CDR3 is TGTGCCAGCAGCATTGACAGGCACACTGAAGCTTTCTTT. Translation: CASSIDRHTEAFF.

J is TRBJ2-1 and V is TRBV11-3, with TRBD2 matching over 10 bases. V trimming: 4 bases; J trimming: 3 bases; junction bases outside the gene matches: 3. This CDR3 has 15 amino acids. Germline V lookup: CDR1 SGHNT, CDR2 YENEEA. CDR3 sequence: CASSSSGRSYNEQFF. The CDR3 DNA is TGTGCCAGCAGCTCTAGCGGGAGAAGCTACAATGAGCAGTTCTTC. The full variable domain, its missing parts supplied by reference TRBV11-3 and TRBJ2-1, is EAGVVQSPRYKIIEKKQPVAFWCNPISGHNTLYWYLQNLGQGPELLIRYENEEAVDDSQLPKDRFSAERLKGVDSTLKIQPAELGDSAVYLCASSSSGRSYNEQFFGPGTRLTVL.

V usage is TRBV7-9 and J usage is TRBJ1-4; D is possibly TRBD1 (5 bases). The length of the CDR3 is 15 residues. Germline V gene lookup returns CDR1 SEHNR and CDR2 FQNEAQ (reference sequence). V lost 0 bases and J 3 bases, leaving 8 bases between the germline ends. For the CDR3, the DNA is TGTGCCAGCAGCTTAGCGGGGGGTGCTAATGAAAAACTGTTTTTT. It translates to CASSLAGGANEKLFF.

This clone showed up just a few times. The CDR3 DNA follows: TGTGCCAGCAGCTTGACGTGGGAGCGACGTTACAATGAGCAGTTCTTC. Its translation is CASSLTWERRYNEQFF. The chain is built from TRBV5-8 and TRBJ2-1, with TRBD2 as a possible D gene (5 bases). Germline V gene data show CDR1 as SGHTS and CDR2 as YDEGEE. The V end lost 1 base, the J end lost 4 bases, and 15 bases lay between the germline ends. CDR3 length: 16 residues.

This clone has just one count. The gene calls are TRBV27 and TRBJ1-4; weak D call: TRBD1 (5 bases). Trimming removed 2 bases at V and 3 bases at J, with 7 bases between. The CDR3 has 14 residues. Germline values: CDR1 MNHEY, CDR2 SMNVEV (reference sequence). CDR3 residues: CASSLRGANEKLFF. In DNA, the CDR3 is TGTGCCAGCAGTTTACGGGGGGCTAATGAAAAACTGTTTTTT.

The chain uses TRBV30 and TRBJ2-7; D might be TRBD1 (5 bases). The germline V gene encodes CDR1 GTSNPN and CDR2 SVGIG (reference sequence). V was cut by 6 bases and J by 2 bases, with 14 bases left in between. This CDR3 contains 13 residues. This CDR3 reads CACSTGNTYEQYF. Here the CDR3 DNA reads TGTGCCTGTTCCACAGGTAATACCTACGAGCAGTACTTC.

V usage is TRBV29-1 and J usage is TRBJ2-7; D possibly corresponds to TRBD1 (5 bases). This CDR3 region has 11 residues. Looked up from germline, CDR1 is SQVTM and CDR2 is ANQGSEA. V lost 5 bases and J lost 3, with 8 bases in between. As DNA, the CDR3 is TGCAGCGTTCGGACAAACTACGAGCAGTACTTC. The encoded protein is CSVRTNYEQYF.

CDR3 protein: CASRTRWSGRVNEQFF. CDR3 sequence (DNA): TGTGCCAGCAGGACGAGGTGGAGCGGGAGGGTGAATGAGCAGTTCTTC. V is TRBV6-7 and J is TRBJ2-1; 10 bases agree with TRBD2. TRBV6-7 is designated an ORF whose function remains uncertain. V trimming: 6 bases; J trimming: 7 bases; junction bases outside the gene matches: 12. CDR3 length equals 16 residues.

As concerns this clone: Other DNA sequences in this sample translate to the same CDR3. V and J are TRBV5-4 and TRBJ2-5; unclear D gene. The ends were cut back, 4 bases at V and 1 base at J, with 2 bases in the middle. This CDR3 region has 11 residues. Germline loops: CDR1 SGHNT, CDR2 YYREEE (reference sequence). The CDR3 loop reads CASSLQETQYF. DNA for the CDR3: TGTGCCAGCAGCCTCCAAGAGACCCAGTACTTC.

This sequence joins TRBV4-1 and TRBJ2-7; 11 nucleotides agree with TRBD1. V dropped 5 bases and J dropped 4; count of bases not matched to a gene: 10. The CDR3 loop spans 16 amino acids. Germline-derived CDR1 and CDR2 are MGHRA and YSYEKL. The CDR3 sequence is CASSDRRTGGAYEQYF. The CDR3 region has the DNA TGCGCCAGCAGCGACCGCCGGACAGGGGGCGCGTACGAGCAGTACTTC.

The CDR3: CASSVVPQETQYF. The CDR3, as DNA: TGTGCCAGCAGCGTAGTACCACAGGAGACCCAGTACTTC. This chain uses TRBV9 with TRBJ2-5; D remains ambiguous. This CDR3 is 13 amino acids long. V lost 0 bases and J lost 5, with 8 bases in between. The germline V gene has CDR1 SGDLS and CDR2 YYNGEE.

This clone was seen only a few times. This chain connects TRBV6-5 to TRBJ2-3; 7 bases map to TRBD2. The V gene's germline CDR1 is MNHEY and CDR2 SVGAGI. CDR3 length equals 15 residues. Losses at the gene ends were 5 bases for V and 2 bases for J; bases not matched to a gene: 7. CDR3 protein: CASSPTGGHTDTQYF. CDR3 DNA sequence: TGTGCCAGCAGTCCTACGGGAGGACACACAGATACGCAGTATTTT.

The J gene is TRBJ2-1, the V gene TRBV30, with TRBD2 matching over 8 bases. This CDR3 has 17 amino acids. CDR1 and CDR2 (germline): GTSNPN, SVGIG (reference sequence). V dropped 0 bases and J dropped 2; count of bases not matched to a gene: 9. The CDR3 DNA is TGTGCCTGGAGTGTACTCCTCTCGCGGGAGGCCTACAATGAGCAGTTCTTC. Residues: CAWSVLLSREAYNEQFF.

V usage is TRBV25-1 and J usage is TRBJ2-3; D perhaps matches TRBD2 (6 bases). CDR1 MGHDK and CDR2 SYGVNS come from the germline V gene. V gave up 6 bases and J gave up 4 bases, with 14 bases separating them. This CDR3 contains 14 residues. CDR3 sequence reads: CASSEGSGADTQYF. CDR3 DNA: TGTGCCAGCAGCGAGGGTAGCGGTGCAGATACGCAGTATTTT.

On this clone itself: Other DNA sequences in this specimen translate into the identical CDR3. The chain employs TRBV30 and TRBJ2-7, with TRBD2 matching 7 bases. Germline loops: CDR1 GTSNPN, CDR2 SVGIG (reference sequence). The CDR3 sequence is 14 residues long. V trimming: 3 bases; J trimming: 3 bases; junction bases outside the gene matches: 8. CDR3: CAWSVKGGSYEQYF. CDR3 nucleotide sequence: TGTGCCTGGAGCGTAAAGGGCGGGAGCTACGAGCAGTACTTC.

The chain couples TRBV11-2 to TRBJ1-1; a weak D match, TRBD1 (6 bases). CDR3 length equals 15 residues. CDR1 is SGHAT and CDR2 is FQNNGV in the germline V gene. Trimming took 5 bases from V and 0 from J, leaving 13 bases between them. The CDR3, as DNA: TGTGCCAGCAGCGTCAGGGGCACAATGAACACTGAAGCTTTCTTT. Amino acids: CASSVRGTMNTEAFF. Supplemented by reference TRBV11-2 and TRBJ1-1, the full variable domain reads EAGVAQSPRYKIIEKRQSVAFWCNPISGHATLYWYQQILGQGPKLLIQFQNNGVVDDSQLPKDRFSAERLKGVDSTLKIQPAKLEDSAVYLCASSVRGTMNTEAFFGQGTRLTVV.

This clone occurred once. V and J are TRBV6-5 and TRBJ1-5; D gene ambiguous. Germline CDR1 MNHEY, CDR2 SVGAGI. Deletions cut 11 bases from V and 11 bases from J, with 28 bases between. The CDR3 extends over 15 amino acids. The CDR3 loop is CAYPPVGVEQSAQHF. The CDR3 DNA is TGTGCCTACCCTCCCGTCGGGGTGGAGCAATCAGCCCAGCATTTT.

The chain combines TRBV30 with TRBJ2-1; TRBD2 aligns across 11 bases. Per germline, CDR1 GTSNPN and CDR2 SVGIG (reference sequence). The CDR3 extends over 15 amino acids. Trimming removed 2 bases from V and 2 bases from J; junction bases left unmatched: 2. As DNA, the CDR3 is TGTGCCTGGAGTAGACTAGCGGGGCCCTACAATGAGCAGTTCTTC. Its protein product is CAWSRLAGPYNEQFF.

This chain links TRBV6-5 with TRBJ2-7; 10 positions match TRBD1. J lost 6 bases, V lost 1 base, and 3 bases had no gene match. The CDR3 runs 14 residues. Germline-derived CDR1 and CDR2 are MNHEY and SVGAGI. CDR3 nucleotide sequence: TGTGCCAGCAGTTACTGGGACAGGGGATCCGAGCAGTACTTC. Amino acids: CASSYWDRGSEQYF.

This clone was observed a handful of times. The chain couples TRBV13 to TRBJ2-3; TRBD2 aligns across 8 bases. Per the germline V gene, CDR1 is PRHDT and CDR2 is FYEKMQ (reference sequence). V trimming: 2 bases; J trimming: 0 bases; junction bases outside the gene matches: 7. This CDR3 is built from 17 residues. The CDR3 sequence: CASSLPGVAGSTDTQYF. As DNA, the CDR3 is TGTGCCAGCAGCTTACCCGGGGTAGCGGGAAGCACAGATACGCAGTATTTT.

The chain joins TRBV4-1 to TRBJ1-2; possibly TRBD1 for D (6 bases). The V end lost 4 bases, the J end lost 0 bases, and 12 bases lay between the germline ends. Germline lookup yields CDR1 MGHRA and CDR2 YSYEKL. There are 15 residues in the CDR3. CDR3 protein: CASSPQTGTNYGYTF. CDR3 in DNA: TGCGCCAGCAGCCCCCAGACAGGAACTAACTATGGCTACACCTTC.

This clone was found once. The J gene is TRBJ1-2, the V gene TRBV21-1; the DNA was not used to check the table's D call, TRBD1. TRBV21-1 is classified as a pseudogene. The CDR3 covers 18 residues. CDR3 sequence reads: CASSKGGSADQGVYGYTF. CDR3 DNA: TGTGCCAGCAGCAAAGGGGGTTCGGCAGATCAGGGGGTCTATGGCTACACCTTC.

This rearrangement joins TRBV10-3 to TRBJ2-3; D is perhaps TRBD2 (6 bases). Between the trimmed V and J ends, which lost 2 bases and 0 bases, there was a span of 9 bases. This CDR3 spans 15 amino acids. Looked up from germline, CDR1 is ENHRY and CDR2 is SYGVKD. The CDR3 DNA reads as TGTGCCATCAGTGAGCGGGGGACTAGCACAGATACGCAGTATTTT. It translates to CAISERGTSTDTQYF.

The J gene is TRBJ2-1, the V gene TRBV10-3; D is unresolved. The CDR3 covers 11 residues. Germline lookup yields CDR1 ENHRY and CDR2 SYGVKD. Trimming cost V 3 bases and J 7 bases, with 4 bases left between them. CDR3 sequence (DNA): TGTGCCATCAGTGACCGTAATGAGCAGTTCTTC. Protein: CAISDRNEQFF.